The T cell receptor beta chain under discussion was sequenced for a study of CD8 T cells in Susac syndrome. General observations from the study: As the study acknowledged, the number of individuals in its TCR sequencing and HLA analysis was relatively small.

Random hexamers served to reverse transcribe roughly 0.5 to 1 ug RNA. TCR beta CDR3 was amplified by immunoSEQ covering 54 Vbeta and 13 Jbeta. TCRdb redid the calling of the immunoSEQ multiplex PCR reads with MiXCR, one entry per CDR3 protein. The sample lists about 70,000 distinct CDR3 sequences, 96% seen once, with 0.095% to 0.13% in the top ten. Sequencing of TCR beta covered CD8+ and CD4+ T cells obtained from blood. TEMRA cells were enriched by FACS, and CD4+ and CD8+ T cells were negatively isolated. As for this clonotype: Its antigen is as yet unknown.

CDR1 and CDR2 (germline): SGHRS, YFSETQ. Trimming took 0 bases from V and 6 from J, leaving 13 bases between them. The CDR3 spans 16 residues. The chain recombines TRBV5-1 with TRBJ1-6; D is undetermined. The sequence was collected from a human donor with multiple sclerosis. Sequencing input: CD4+ T cells from PBMCs. The CDR3 protein is CASSLEGFEGNSPLHF. The DNA of the CDR3 is TGCGCCAGCAGCTTGGAAGGGTTTGAGGGTAATTCACCCCTCCACTTT.